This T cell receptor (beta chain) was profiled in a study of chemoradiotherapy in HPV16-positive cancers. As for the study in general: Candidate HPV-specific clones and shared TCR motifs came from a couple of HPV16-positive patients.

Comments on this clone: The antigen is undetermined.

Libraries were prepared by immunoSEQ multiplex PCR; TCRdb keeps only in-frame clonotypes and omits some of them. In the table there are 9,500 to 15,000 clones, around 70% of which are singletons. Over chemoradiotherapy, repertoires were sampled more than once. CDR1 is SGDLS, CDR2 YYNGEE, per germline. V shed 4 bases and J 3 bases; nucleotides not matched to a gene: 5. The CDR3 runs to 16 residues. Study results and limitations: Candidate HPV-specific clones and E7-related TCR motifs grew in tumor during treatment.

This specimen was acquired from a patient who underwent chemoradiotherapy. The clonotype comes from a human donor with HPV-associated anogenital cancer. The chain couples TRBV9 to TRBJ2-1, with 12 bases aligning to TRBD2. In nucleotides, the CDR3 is TGTGCCAGCAGCCCCCTGGGACTAGCGGGCTACAATGAGCAGTTCTTC. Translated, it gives CASSPLGLAGYNEQFF.